This paragraph covers one T cell receptor beta chain sequence. The germline gives CDR1 LGHNA, CDR2 YNFKEQ. CDR3 size: 16 residues. Trimming at V came to 0 bases and at J to 0 bases, leaving 4 bases not matched to a gene. These data come from a study of blood T cell repertoires in COVID-19. Study in general: Samples of COVID-19 (acute and convalescent) were obtained from the United States, Italy and Spain.

The assay was immunoSEQ multiplex PCR, and TCRdb's table has in-frame clones only and misses some. This sample has more than 90,000 clones, with around three quarters found just once. The source of this sequence is a woman in her sixties or seventies in a cohort sampled during active or convalescent COVID-19. The sample was peripheral blood. The chain has TRBV4-2 and TRBJ2-7; 8 nucleotides agree with TRBD2. CDR3 in DNA: TGTGCCAGCAGCCAAGATAGTGGGACTAGCTCCTACGAGCAGTACTTC. It encodes CASSQDSGTSSYEQYF.